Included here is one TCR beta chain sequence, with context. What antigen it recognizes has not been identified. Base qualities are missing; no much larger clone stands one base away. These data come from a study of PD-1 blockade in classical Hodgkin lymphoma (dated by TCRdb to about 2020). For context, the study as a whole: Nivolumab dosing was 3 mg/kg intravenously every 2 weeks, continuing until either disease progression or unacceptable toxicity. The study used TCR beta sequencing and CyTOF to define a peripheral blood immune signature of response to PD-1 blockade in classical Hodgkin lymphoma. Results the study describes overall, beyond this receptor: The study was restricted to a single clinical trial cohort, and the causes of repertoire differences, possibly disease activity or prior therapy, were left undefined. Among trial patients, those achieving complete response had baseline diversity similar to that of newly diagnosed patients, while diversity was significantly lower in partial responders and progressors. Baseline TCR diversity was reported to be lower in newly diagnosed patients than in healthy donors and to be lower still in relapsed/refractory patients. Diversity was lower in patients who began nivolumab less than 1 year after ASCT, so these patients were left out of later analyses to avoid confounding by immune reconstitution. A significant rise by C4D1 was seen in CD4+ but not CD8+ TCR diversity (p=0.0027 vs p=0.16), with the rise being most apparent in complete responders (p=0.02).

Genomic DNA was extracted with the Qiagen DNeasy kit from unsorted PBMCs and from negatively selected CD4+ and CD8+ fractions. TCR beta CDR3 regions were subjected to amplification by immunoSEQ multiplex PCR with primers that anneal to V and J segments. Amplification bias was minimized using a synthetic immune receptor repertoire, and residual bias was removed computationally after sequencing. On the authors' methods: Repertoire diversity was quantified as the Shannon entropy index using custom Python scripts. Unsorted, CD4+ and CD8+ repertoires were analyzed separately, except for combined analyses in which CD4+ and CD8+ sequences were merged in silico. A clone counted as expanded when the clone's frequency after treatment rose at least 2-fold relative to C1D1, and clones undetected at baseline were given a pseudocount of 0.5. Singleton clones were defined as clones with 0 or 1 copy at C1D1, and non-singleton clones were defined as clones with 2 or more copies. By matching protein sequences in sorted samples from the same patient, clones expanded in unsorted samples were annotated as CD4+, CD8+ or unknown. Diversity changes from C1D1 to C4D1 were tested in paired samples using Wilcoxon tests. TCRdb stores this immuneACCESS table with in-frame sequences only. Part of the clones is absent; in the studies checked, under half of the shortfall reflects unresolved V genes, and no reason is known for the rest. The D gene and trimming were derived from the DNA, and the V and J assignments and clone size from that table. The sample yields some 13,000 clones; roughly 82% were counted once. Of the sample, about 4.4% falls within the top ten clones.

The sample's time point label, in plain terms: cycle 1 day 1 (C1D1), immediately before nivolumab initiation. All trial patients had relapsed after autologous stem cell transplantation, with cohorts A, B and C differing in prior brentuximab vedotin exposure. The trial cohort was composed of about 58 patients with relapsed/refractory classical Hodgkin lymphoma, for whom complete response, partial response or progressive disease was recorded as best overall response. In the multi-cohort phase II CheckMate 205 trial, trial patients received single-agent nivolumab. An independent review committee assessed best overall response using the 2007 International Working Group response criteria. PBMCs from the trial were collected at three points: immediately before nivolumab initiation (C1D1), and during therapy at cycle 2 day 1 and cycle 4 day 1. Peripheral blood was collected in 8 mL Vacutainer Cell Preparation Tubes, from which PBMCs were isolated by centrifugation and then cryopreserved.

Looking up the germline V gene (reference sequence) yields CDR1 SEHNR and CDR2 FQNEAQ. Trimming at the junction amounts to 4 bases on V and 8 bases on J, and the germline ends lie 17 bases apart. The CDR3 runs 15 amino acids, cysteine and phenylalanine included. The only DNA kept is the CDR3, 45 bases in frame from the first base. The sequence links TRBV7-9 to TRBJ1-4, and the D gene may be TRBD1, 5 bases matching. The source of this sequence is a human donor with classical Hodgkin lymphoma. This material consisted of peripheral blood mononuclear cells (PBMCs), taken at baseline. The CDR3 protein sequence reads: CASSWGRTKEEKLFF. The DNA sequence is TGTGCCAGCAGCTGGGGACGGACCAAGGAAGAAAAACTGTTTTTT.